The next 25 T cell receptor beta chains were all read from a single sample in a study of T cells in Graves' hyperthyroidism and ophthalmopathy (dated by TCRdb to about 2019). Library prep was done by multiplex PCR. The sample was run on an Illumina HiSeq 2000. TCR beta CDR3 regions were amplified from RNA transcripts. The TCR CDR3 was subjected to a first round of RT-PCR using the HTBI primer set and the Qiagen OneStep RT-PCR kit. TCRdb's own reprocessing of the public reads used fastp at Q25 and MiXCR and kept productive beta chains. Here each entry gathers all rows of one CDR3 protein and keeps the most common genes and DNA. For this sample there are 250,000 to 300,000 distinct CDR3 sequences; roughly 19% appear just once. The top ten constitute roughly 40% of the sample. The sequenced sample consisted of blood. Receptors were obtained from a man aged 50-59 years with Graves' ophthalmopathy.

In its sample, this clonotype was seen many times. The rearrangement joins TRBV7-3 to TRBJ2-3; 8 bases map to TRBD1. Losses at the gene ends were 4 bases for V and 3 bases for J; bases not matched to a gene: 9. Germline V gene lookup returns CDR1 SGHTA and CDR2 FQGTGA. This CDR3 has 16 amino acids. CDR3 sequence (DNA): TGTGCCAGCAGCTCTCAGGGGGCATCCGGGACAGATACGCAGTATTTT. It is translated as CASSSQGASGTDTQYF.

CDR3 DNA sequence: TGTGCCACCAGTGATTTGGCCTTGACAGGGAATGAAAAACTGTTTTTT. This codes for CATSDLALTGNEKLFF. The chain is built from TRBV24-1 and TRBJ1-4, with 7 bases fitting TRBD1. This CDR3 has 16 amino acids. CDR1 is KGHDR and CDR2 is SFDVKD in the germline V gene. Trimming removed 0 bases from V and 5 bases from J; junction bases left unmatched: 5.

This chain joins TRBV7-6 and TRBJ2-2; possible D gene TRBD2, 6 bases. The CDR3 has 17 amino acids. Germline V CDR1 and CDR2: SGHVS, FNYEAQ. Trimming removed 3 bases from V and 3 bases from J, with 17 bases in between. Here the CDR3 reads CASSLGSGQEYTGELFF. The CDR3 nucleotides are TGTGCCAGCAGCTTGGGGAGCGGGCAGGAGTACACCGGGGAGCTGTTTTTT.

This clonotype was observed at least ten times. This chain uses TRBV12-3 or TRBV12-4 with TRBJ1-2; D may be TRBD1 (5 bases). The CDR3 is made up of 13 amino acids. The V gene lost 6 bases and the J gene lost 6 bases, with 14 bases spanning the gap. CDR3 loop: CASRGTEVNGYTF. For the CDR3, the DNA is TGTGCCAGCAGGGGGACGGAGGTTAATGGCTACACCTTC.

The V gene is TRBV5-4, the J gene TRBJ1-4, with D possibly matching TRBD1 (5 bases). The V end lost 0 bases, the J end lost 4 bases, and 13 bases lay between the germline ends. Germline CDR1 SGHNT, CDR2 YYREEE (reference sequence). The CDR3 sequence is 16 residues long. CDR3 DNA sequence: TGTGCCAGCAGCTTGGCTGGGGCGGGGAATAATGAAAAACTGTTTTTT. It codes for CASSLAGAGNNEKLFF. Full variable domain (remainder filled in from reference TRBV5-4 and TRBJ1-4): ETGVTQSPTHLIKTRGQQVTLRCSSQSGHNTVSWYQQALGQGPQFIFQYYREEENGRGNFPPRFSGLQFPNYSSELNVNALELDDSALYLCASSLAGAGNNEKLFFGSGTQLSVL.

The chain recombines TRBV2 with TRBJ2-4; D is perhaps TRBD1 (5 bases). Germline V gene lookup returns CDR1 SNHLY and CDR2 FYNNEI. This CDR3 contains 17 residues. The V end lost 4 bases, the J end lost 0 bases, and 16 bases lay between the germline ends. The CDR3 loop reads CASSGVGRQGAKNIQYF. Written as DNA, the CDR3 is TGTGCCAGCAGTGGGGTAGGCCGCCAGGGAGCCAAAAACATTCAGTACTTC. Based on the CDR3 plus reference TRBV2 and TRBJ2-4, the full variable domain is EPEVTQTPSHQVTQMGQEVILRCVPISNHLYFYWYRQILGQKVEFLVSFYNNEISEKSEIFDDQFSVERPDGSNFTLKIRSTKLEDSAMYFCASSGVGRQGAKNIQYFGAGTRLSVL.

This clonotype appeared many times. In DNA form, the CDR3 reads TGTGCCAGCAGTTTATGGGGCGGATTCAATGAGCAGTTCTTC. As protein: CASSLWGGFNEQFF. This chain links TRBV28 with TRBJ2-1, with unresolved D. The ends were cut back, 0 bases at V and 6 bases at J, with 9 bases in the middle. Germline loops: CDR1 MDHEN, CDR2 SYDVKM. This CDR3 contains 14 residues.

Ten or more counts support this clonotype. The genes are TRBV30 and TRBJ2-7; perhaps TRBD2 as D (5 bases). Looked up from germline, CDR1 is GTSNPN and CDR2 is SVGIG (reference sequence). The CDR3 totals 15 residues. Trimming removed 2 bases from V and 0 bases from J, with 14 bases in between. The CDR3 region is CAWSRRVGSSYEQYF. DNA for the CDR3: TGTGCCTGGAGTCGAAGGGTGGGGAGCTCCTACGAGCAGTACTTC.

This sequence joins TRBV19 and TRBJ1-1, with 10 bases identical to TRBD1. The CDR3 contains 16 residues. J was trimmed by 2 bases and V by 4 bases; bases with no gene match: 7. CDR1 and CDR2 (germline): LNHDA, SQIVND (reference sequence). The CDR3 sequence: CASSKPGTGENTEAFF. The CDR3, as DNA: TGTGCCAGTAGTAAACCCGGGACAGGGGAAAACACTGAAGCTTTCTTT.

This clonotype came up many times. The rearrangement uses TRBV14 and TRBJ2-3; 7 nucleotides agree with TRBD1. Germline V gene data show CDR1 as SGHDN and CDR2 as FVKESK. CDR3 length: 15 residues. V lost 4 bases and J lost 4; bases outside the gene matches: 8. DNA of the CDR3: TGTGCCAGCAGCCCTCGTGACAGGGCCTCAGATACGCAGTATTTT. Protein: CASSPRDRASDTQYF.

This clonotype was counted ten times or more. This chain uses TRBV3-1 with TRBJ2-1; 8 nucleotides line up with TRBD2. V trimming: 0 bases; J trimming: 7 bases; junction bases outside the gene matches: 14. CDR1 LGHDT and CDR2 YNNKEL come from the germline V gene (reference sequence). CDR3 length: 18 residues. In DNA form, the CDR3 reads TGTGCCAGCAGCCAAGAGGGTATAGCGGGATTCTTTCCGAATGAGCAGTTCTTC. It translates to CASSQEGIAGFFPNEQFF.

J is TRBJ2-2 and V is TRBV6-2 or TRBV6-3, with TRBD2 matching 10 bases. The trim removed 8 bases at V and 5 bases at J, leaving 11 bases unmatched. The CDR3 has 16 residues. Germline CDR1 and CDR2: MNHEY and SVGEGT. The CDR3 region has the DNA TGTGCCAGCCGTTCAAGGCTAGCGGGAGAAACCGGGGAGCTGTTTTTT. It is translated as CASRSRLAGETGELFF.

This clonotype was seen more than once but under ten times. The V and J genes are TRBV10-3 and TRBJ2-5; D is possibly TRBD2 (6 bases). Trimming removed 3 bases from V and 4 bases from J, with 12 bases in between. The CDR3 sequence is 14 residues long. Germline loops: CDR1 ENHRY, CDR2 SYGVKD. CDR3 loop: CAISDPDGGETQYF. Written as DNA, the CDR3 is TGTGCCATCAGTGACCCGGACGGGGGAGAGACCCAGTACTTC.

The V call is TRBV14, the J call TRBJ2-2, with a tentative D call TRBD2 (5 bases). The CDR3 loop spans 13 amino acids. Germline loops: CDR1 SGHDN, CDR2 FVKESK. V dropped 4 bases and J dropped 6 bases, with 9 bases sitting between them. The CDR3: CASSPGIPGELFF. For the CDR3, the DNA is TGTGCCAGCAGCCCCGGGATTCCCGGGGAGCTGTTTTTT.

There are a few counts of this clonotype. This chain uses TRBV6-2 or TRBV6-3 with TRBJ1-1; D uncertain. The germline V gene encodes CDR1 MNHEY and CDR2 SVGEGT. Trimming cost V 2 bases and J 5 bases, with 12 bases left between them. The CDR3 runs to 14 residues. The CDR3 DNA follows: TGTGCCAGCAGTTACACTGGGTCAGCGACTGAAGCTTTCTTT. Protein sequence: CASSYTGSATEAFF.

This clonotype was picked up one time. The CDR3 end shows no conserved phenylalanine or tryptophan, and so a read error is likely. CDR3 in DNA: TGTGCCAGCAGTTCGGCCGGGACAGGGGGCTTAGGGACCCAGTACGTC. Protein: CASSSAGTGGLGTQYV. This chain connects TRBV28 to TRBJ2-5; 12 bases align to TRBD1. With V trimmed by 4 bases and J by 7 bases, 10 bases remained unmatched. The CDR3 is 16 amino acids. Germline loops: CDR1 MDHEN, CDR2 SYDVKM.

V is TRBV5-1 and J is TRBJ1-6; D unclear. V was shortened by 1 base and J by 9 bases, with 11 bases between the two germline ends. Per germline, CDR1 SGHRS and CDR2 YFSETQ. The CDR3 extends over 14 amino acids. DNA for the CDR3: TGCGCCAGCAGCTTGTCAGCGGATGGTTCACCCCTCCACTTT. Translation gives CASSLSADGSPLHF.

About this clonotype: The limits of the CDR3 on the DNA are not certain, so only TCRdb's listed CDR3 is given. The CDR3: CSVEFRTGSYEQYFGPDTIYF. The V and J genes are TRBV29-1 and TRBJ1-3; TRBD1, the D gene given by the table, was not confirmed from the DNA. The CDR3 spans 21 amino acids, including both terminal residues. The V gene's germline CDR1 is SQVTM and CDR2 ANQGSEA.

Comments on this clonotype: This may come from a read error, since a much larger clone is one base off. CDR3 in amino acids: CAWKPPRALTGGIDEQFF. CDR3 coding DNA: TGTGCCTGGAAGCCACCCCGAGCCCTGACAGGGGGGATCGATGAGCAGTTCTTC. The chain employs TRBV30 and TRBJ2-1; 9 bases line up with TRBD1. The J segment lost 8 bases and the V segment lost 4 bases, leaving 21 bases of the junction unmatched. Germline V CDR1 and CDR2: GTSNPN, SVGIG (reference sequence). The CDR3 sequence is 18 residues long.

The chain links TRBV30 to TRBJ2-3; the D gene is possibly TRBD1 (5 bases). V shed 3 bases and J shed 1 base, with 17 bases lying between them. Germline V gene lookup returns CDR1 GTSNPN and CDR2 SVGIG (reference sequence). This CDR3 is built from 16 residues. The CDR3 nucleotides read TGTGCCTGGAGACCTCAGGGATCCGCTGGCACAGATACGCAGTATTTT. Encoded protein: CAWRPQGSAGTDTQYF.

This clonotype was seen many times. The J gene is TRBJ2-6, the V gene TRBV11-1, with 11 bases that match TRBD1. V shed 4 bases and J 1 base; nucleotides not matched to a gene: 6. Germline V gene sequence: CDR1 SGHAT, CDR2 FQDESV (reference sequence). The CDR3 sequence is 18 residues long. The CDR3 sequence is CASSSWTGGASGANVLTF. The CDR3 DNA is TGTGCCAGCAGCTCATGGACAGGGGGCGCTTCTGGGGCCAACGTCCTGACTTTC.

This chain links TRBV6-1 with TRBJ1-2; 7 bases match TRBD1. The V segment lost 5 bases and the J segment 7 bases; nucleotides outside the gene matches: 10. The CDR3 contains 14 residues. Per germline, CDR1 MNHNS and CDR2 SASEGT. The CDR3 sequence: CASSPDRAWRGYTF. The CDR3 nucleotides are TGTGCCAGCAGTCCAGACAGGGCGTGGCGTGGCTACACCTTC.

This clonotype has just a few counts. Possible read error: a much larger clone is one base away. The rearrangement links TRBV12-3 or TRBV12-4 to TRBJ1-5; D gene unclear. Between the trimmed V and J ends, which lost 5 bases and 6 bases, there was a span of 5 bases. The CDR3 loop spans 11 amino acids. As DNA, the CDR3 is TGTGCCAGCAGTGCGAGTCAGCCCCAGCATTTT. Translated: CASSASQPQHF.

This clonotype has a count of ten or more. The CDR3 reads CASSPKDSHEQYF. Written as DNA, the CDR3 is TGTGCCAGCAGCCCTAAGGACAGCCACGAGCAGTACTTC. The V and J genes are TRBV5-4 and TRBJ2-7; D possibly corresponds to TRBD1 (6 bases). This CDR3 spans 13 amino acids. Germline CDR1 reads SGHNT; CDR2 reads YYREEE (reference sequence). Trimming took 4 bases from V and 5 from J, leaving 13 bases between them.

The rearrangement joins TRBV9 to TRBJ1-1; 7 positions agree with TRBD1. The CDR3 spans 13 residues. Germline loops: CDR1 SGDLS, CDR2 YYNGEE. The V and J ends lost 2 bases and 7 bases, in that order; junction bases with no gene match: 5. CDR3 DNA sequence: TGTGCCAGCAGCGTCGGGACAGCGAGTGAAGCTTTCTTT. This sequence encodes CASSVGTASEAFF.